Below are 23 T cell receptor beta chains sequenced from a single sample in a study of blood T cell repertoires in COVID-19. Profiling relied on immunoSEQ multiplex PCR, and the TCRdb table lists in-frame clones only, not all of them. The sample contains 120,000 to 150,000 clones, 65% to 85% of which appear only once. The specimen sequenced was peripheral blood. Every receptor here comes from a man in his fifties with active or convalescent COVID-19.

This clone was counted at least ten times. The V call is TRBV9, the J call TRBJ1-2; D may be TRBD1 (5 bases). The CDR3 consists of 15 residues. Looked up from germline, CDR1 is SGDLS and CDR2 is YYNGEE. V lost 2 bases, J lost 5 bases, and 16 bases lay in between. The CDR3 sequence: CASSVGGHPTYGYTF. The DNA of the CDR3 is TGTGCCAGCAGCGTGGGAGGACATCCTACTTATGGCTACACCTTC. The full variable domain, rest sourced from reference TRBV9 and TRBJ1-2, is DSGVTQTPKHLITATGQRVTLRCSPRSGDLSVYWYQQSLDQGLQFLIQYYNGEERAKGNILERFSAQQFPDLHSELNLSSLELGDSALYFCASSVGGHPTYGYTFGSGTRLTVV.

The J gene is TRBJ1-2, the V gene TRBV5-5; 8 bases agree with TRBD1. Germline CDR1 is SGHKS and CDR2 is YYEKEE (reference sequence). Trimming at V came to 0 bases and at J to 8 bases, leaving 6 bases not matched to a gene. This CDR3 spans 14 amino acids. CDR3: CASSLGQGATGYTF. CDR3 nucleotide sequence: TGTGCCAGCAGCTTGGGTCAGGGGGCGACCGGCTACACCTTC.

The rearrangement joins TRBV10-3 to TRBJ2-3; 12 bases match TRBD2. This CDR3 region has 15 residues. Trimming cost V 10 bases and J 0 bases; bases outside gene matches: 5. From germline, CDR1 is ENHRY and CDR2 SYGVKD. The CDR3: CATWTSGKSTDTQYF. The CDR3 DNA follows: TGTGCCACCTGGACTAGCGGGAAAAGCACAGATACGCAGTATTTT.

A word on this clone: An end of the junction differs from the germline gene, which may be a read error. The V call is TRBV28, the J call TRBJ1-6; D gene unclear. Germline values: CDR1 MDHEN, CDR2 SYDVKM. The CDR3 consists of 15 residues. CDR3 sequence: CVSNGESSYNSPLHF. Written as DNA, the CDR3 is TGTGTCAGCAACGGGGAGAGCTCCTATAATTCACCCCTCCACTTT.

The chain carries TRBV28 and TRBJ2-1; 7 bases fit TRBD2. CDR1 is MDHEN, CDR2 SYDVKM, per germline. The CDR3 is made up of 16 amino acids. The junction had 18 bases not matched to a gene; V was cut back by 6 bases and J by 10 bases. The CDR3 DNA sequence: TGTGCCAGCAGCCCCCTCGGGACTATTCGAAGAAACGAGCAGTTCTTC. This codes for CASSPLGTIRRNEQFF.

This clone was observed a single time. This chain uses TRBV5-1 with TRBJ2-1, with 13 nucleotides matching TRBD2. After removal of 0 bases from V and 13 bases from J, the junction contained 4 bases not matched to a gene. This CDR3 has 14 residues. The germline V gene has CDR1 SGHRS and CDR2 YFSETQ. In nucleotides, the CDR3 is TGCGCCAGCAGCTTGGAACTAGCGGGAGGGTCCCAGTTCTTC. As protein: CASSLELAGGSQFF.

The rearrangement joins TRBV7-2 to TRBJ2-3; 11 bases map to TRBD2. The CDR3 sequence is 18 residues long. Per the germline V gene, CDR1 is SGHTA and CDR2 is FQGNSA. The V segment lost 5 bases and the J segment 1 base; nucleotides outside the gene matches: 11. As DNA, the CDR3 is TGTGCCAGCAGCCGGCGACTAGCGGGACAGGTGGGCACAGATACGCAGTATTTT. This codes for CASSRRLAGQVGTDTQYF.

The sample holds a few counts of this clone. This rearrangement joins TRBV9 to TRBJ1-2; D ambiguous. The CDR3 covers 12 residues. CDR1 and CDR2 (germline): SGDLS, YYNGEE. V lost 4 bases and J lost 8, with 12 bases in between. DNA for the CDR3: TGTGCCAGCAGCCCCCTATCCCGGGGCTACACCTTC. Translated: CASSPLSRGYTF. Full variable domain (missing parts from reference TRBV9 and TRBJ1-2): DSGVTQTPKHLITATGQRVTLRCSPRSGDLSVYWYQQSLDQGLQFLIQYYNGEERAKGNILERFSAQQFPDLHSELNLSSLELGDSALYFCASSPLSRGYTFGSGTRLTVV.

V usage is TRBV12-3 or TRBV12-4 and J usage is TRBJ2-7; D may be TRBD1 (5 bases). CDR3 size: 13 residues. With 3 bases removed from V and 3 bases from J, the gap between germline ends came to 9 bases. DNA for the CDR3: TGTGCCAGCAGTTTTGGCAGGGACTACGAGCAGTACTTC. Its protein product is CASSFGRDYEQYF.

This clone was detected only once. The J gene is TRBJ1-5, the V gene TRBV2; the match to TRBD1 covers 7 bases. V shed 5 bases and J 7 bases; nucleotides not matched to a gene: 8. Germline V gene lookup returns CDR1 SNHLY and CDR2 FYNNEI. CDR3 size: 14 residues. CDR3 nucleotide sequence: TGTGCCAGCAGTACGAGACAGGGCTACCAGCCCCAGCATTTT. Protein: CASSTRQGYQPQHF.

In DNA, the CDR3 is TGTGCCAGTAGTATGACAGGGGGCGGTGAGACCCAGTACTTC. Translation: CASSMTGGGETQYF. The V call is TRBV19, the J call TRBJ2-5, with 10 bases aligning to TRBD1. CDR3 length equals 14 residues. Germline CDR1 and CDR2: LNHDA and SQIVND (reference sequence). J was trimmed by 5 bases and V by 3 bases; bases with no gene match: 3.

This rearrangement joins TRBV24-1 to TRBJ2-7; the match to TRBD1 covers 10 bases. Germline trimming cut 4 bases from V and 1 base from J; bases unmatched to any gene: 6. CDR1 and CDR2 from the germline V gene are KGHDR and SFDVKD. CDR3 length: 16 amino acids. The CDR3 sequence is CATSDPGQGKSYEQYF. The CDR3 coding sequence is TGTGCCACCAGTGACCCGGGACAGGGGAAGTCCTACGAGCAGTACTTC.

The chain has TRBV18 and TRBJ1-6; possibly TRBD1 for D (6 bases). V was cut by 6 bases and J by 7 bases, with 16 bases left in between. The germline V gene has CDR1 KGHSH and CDR2 LQKENI. This CDR3 is built from 15 residues. CDR3 DNA: TGTGCCAGCTCCCAGACCAGGGGCTCGAATTCACCCCTCCACTTT. Translated, it gives CASSQTRGSNSPLHF.

This clone was found once. This chain joins TRBV24-1 and TRBJ1-5, with 7 bases aligning to TRBD1. The J segment lost 4 bases and the V segment lost 2 bases, leaving 7 bases of the junction unmatched. Germline V gene sequence: CDR1 KGHDR, CDR2 SFDVKD. CDR3 size: 16 residues. Written as DNA, the CDR3 is TGTGCCACCAGTGATTCAGTGGACAGGAAAAATCAGCCCCAGCATTTT. It translates to CATSDSVDRKNQPQHF.

The chain links TRBV11-1 to TRBJ2-3; D not certain. In germline, CDR1 is SGHAT, CDR2 FQDESV (reference sequence). The V end was cut by 5 bases, the J end by 2 bases, with 14 bases between. The CDR3 spans 15 residues. The CDR3 sequence: CASSRRVSYTDTQYF. CDR3 nucleotides: TGTGCCAGCAGCCGCCGGGTCTCCTACACAGATACGCAGTATTTT.

As concerns this clone: Other DNA variants within this sample encode the same CDR3. CDR3 DNA: TGCAGCGCCAGGGACTACTCCTACGAGCAGTACTTC. Encoded protein: CSARDYSYEQYF. V usage is TRBV29-1 and J usage is TRBJ2-7; TRBD2 matches at 7 bases. Trimming removed 7 bases from V and 0 bases from J; junction bases left unmatched: 3. Germline V gene sequence: CDR1 SQVTM, CDR2 ANQGSEA. The CDR3 length is 12 residues.

The chain has TRBV15 and TRBJ2-7; D is unresolved. The CDR3 length is 15 residues. Trimming shortened V by 0 bases and J by 3 bases, and 12 bases separated the two germline ends. The germline CDR1 and CDR2 sequences are LNHNV and YYDKDF (reference sequence). The CDR3 reads CATSRDRSANYEQYF. CDR3 nucleotide sequence: TGTGCCACCAGCAGAGATCGGAGCGCCAACTACGAGCAGTACTTC.

V usage is TRBV6-5 and J usage is TRBJ2-1, with TRBD1 identical over 7 bases. The CDR3 is 13 residues long. Germline CDR1 is MNHEY and CDR2 is SVGAGI. After removal of 5 bases from V and 3 bases from J, the junction contained 1 base not matched to a gene. CDR3 in DNA: TGTGCCAGCAGTAGGGACAGCTACAATGAGCAGTTCTTC. Encoded protein: CASSRDSYNEQFF.

This chain uses TRBV6-6 with TRBJ2-7; D possibly corresponds to TRBD2 (6 bases). In germline, CDR1 is MNHNY, CDR2 SVGAGI (reference sequence). The germline V and J ends were trimmed by 2 bases and 0 bases, with 11 bases remaining between them. The CDR3 contains 15 residues. Here the CDR3 DNA reads TGTGCCAGCAGTTACGGGGCGGGGACCTCCTACGAGCAGTACTTC. Translating it yields CASSYGAGTSYEQYF.

Points on this clone: This sample also contains other DNA sequences that code for the same CDR3. This chain links TRBV5-4 with TRBJ2-3, with D tentatively TRBD1 (5 bases). In germline, CDR1 is SGHNT, CDR2 YYREEE (reference sequence). V was shortened by 4 bases and J by 2 bases, with 11 bases between the two germline ends. This CDR3 has 14 residues. The CDR3 DNA reads as TGTGCCAGCAGCCTTTCGACAGACACAGATACGCAGTATTTT. Encoded protein: CASSLSTDTDTQYF.

This clone was observed a few times. The rearrangement uses TRBV23-1 and TRBJ2-3, with 7 bases fitting TRBD1. TRBV23-1 is reported as an ORF; its role is uncertain. J lost 6 bases, V lost 3 bases, and 6 bases had no gene match. This CDR3 has 14 amino acids. CDR3 nucleotide sequence: TGCGCCAGCAGTCAGGATACAGGGGAGGATACGCAGTATTTT. Translated, it gives CASSQDTGEDTQYF.

J is TRBJ2-4 and V is TRBV7-2; D is possibly TRBD2 (5 bases). Germline CDR1 reads SGHTA; CDR2 reads FQGNSA. V shed 0 bases and J shed 6 bases, with 15 bases lying between them. CDR3 size: 16 residues. Written as DNA, the CDR3 is TGTGCCAGCAGCTTAGCGTCTTGGAGGCCAACAAACATTCAGTACTTC. Encoded protein: CASSLASWRPTNIQYF.

The gene calls are TRBV28 and TRBJ2-4, with 9 bases identical to TRBD1. The ends lost 8 bases at V and 8 bases at J; junction bases unmatched: 7. This CDR3 has 13 amino acids. Germline-derived CDR1 and CDR2 are MDHEN and SYDVKM. The CDR3, as DNA: TGTGCCAGCCTCCCACAGGGGGCTTACATTCAGTACTTC. Translated, it gives CASLPQGAYIQYF.